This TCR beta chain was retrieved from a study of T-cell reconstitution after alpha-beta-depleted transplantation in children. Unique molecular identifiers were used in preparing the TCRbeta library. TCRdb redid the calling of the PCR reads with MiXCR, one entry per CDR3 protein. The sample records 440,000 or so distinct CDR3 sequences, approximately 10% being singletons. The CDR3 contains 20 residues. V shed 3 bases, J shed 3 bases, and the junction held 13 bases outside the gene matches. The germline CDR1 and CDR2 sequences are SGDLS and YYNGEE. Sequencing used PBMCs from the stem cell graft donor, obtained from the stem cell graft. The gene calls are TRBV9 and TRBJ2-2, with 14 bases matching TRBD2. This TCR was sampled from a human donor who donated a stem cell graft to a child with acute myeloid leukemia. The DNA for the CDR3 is TGTGCCAGCAGCGCCGCGGGGGGACTAGCGGGAGTGTTTGACACCGGGGAGCTGTTTTTT. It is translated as CASSAAGGLAGVFDTGELFF.